Listed below are T cell receptor beta chains from one sample, sequenced in a study of regulatory T cells in long-lasting Graves disease. TCRdb re-derived calls from the multiplex PCR reads in MiXCR, one entry per CDR3 protein. The sample has roughly 450,000 distinct CDR3 sequences; 22% are singletons. The specimen comprised peripheral blood mononuclear cells (PBMCs), sampled when the disease was refractory, from a patient treated with antithyroid drugs. The receptor set was obtained from a female donor with Graves disease. The conserved cysteine and the conserved F or W are not part of the CDR3 here. The order of the fields is V gene, clone size, CDR3 protein. Size is omitted from some rows. Given values are once, few, many or a class for expanded clones.

>TRBV28|many
ATRDRGPYEQY
>TRBV19|.
ASSIPSFYGYT
>TRBV20-1|many
SARGSPGPAQPQH
>TRBV4-1|few
ASSLRDRATEAF
>TRBV27|.
ASSSPPGPQH
>TRBV6-1|many
ASKDTLYEQY
>TRBV12-3/TRBV12-4|many
ASSLADGQETQY
>TRBV5-1|many
ASSSGPGSYEQY
>TRBV4-2|.
ASSQGGEGTDTQY
>TRBV28|many
ASSLSPFESGDYAGELF
>TRBV5-1|few
ASSPAAVPEAF